This T cell receptor (beta chain) came from a study of blood T cell repertoires in COVID-19. Turning to the study itself: T cells, B-cell-depleted T cells, or PBMCs provided the cDNA or gDNA that served as material.

The germline V gene encodes CDR1 SGHRS and CDR2 YFSETQ. The CDR3 sequence is 17 residues long. The ends lost 3 bases at V and 3 bases at J; junction bases unmatched: 7. TCRdb keeps only in-frame clones here, not all; method: immunoSEQ multiplex PCR. The repertoire consists of 250,000 to 400,000 clones, with approximately 87% occurring once and the leading ten covering approximately 2.9%. Input material: peripheral blood. The TCR originated in a woman aged 30 to 39 with COVID-19, enrolled during active disease. The rearrangement uses TRBV5-1 and TRBJ2-3; 13 bases are shared with TRBD2. DNA of the CDR3: TGCGCCAGCAGCTCTGCGGGGACTAGCGGGAAGACAGATACGCAGTATTTT. It yields the protein CASSSAGTSGKTDTQYF.